One and the same sample provided the 26 T cell receptor beta chains below, sequenced in a study of T cells after somatic rescue of genetic block. Assay: immunoSEQ multiplex PCR; the TCRdb copy retains only in-frame clones and omits some. The table shows 60,000 to 90,000 clones, with just over 90% occurring only once. Sequencing was performed on peripheral blood mononuclear cells (PBMCs). The receptors derive from a man in his thirties or forties.

J is TRBJ1-4 and V is TRBV6-5; no definite D call. The V end lost 6 bases, the J end lost 8 bases, and 19 bases lay between the germline ends. Per germline, CDR1 MNHEY and CDR2 SVGAGI. The CDR3 is 15 amino acids. The CDR3 DNA reads as TGTGCCAGCAGAGACGGCGACTCCCAACGGGAAAAACTGTTTTTT. Its translation: CASRDGDSQREKLFF.

The chain has TRBV4-1 and TRBJ1-4; D gene uncertain. Germline V gene sequence: CDR1 MGHRA, CDR2 YSYEKL. With 3 bases removed from V and 3 bases from J, the gap between germline ends came to 11 bases. The CDR3 spans 15 residues. CDR3 loop: CASSHPGVSNEKLFF. DNA of the CDR3: TGCGCCAGCAGCCACCCGGGAGTATCTAATGAAAAACTGTTTTTT.

This sequence joins TRBV6-1 and TRBJ1-5; the D is unclear. Germline loops: CDR1 MNHNS, CDR2 SASEGT. The CDR3 loop spans 14 amino acids. Trimming left V 3 bases short and J 1 base short, with 7 bases between. The CDR3 DNA reads TGTGCCAGCAGTGACATAGGGAGCAATCAGCCCCAGCATTTT. Translated, it gives CASSDIGSNQPQHF.

V and J are TRBV9 and TRBJ2-1; D uncertain. CDR3 length: 14 residues. Germline assignment: CDR1 SGDLS and CDR2 YYNGEE. V dropped 0 bases and J dropped 3 bases, with 7 bases sitting between them. CDR3 region: CASSVESYYNEQFF. In nucleotides, the CDR3 is TGTGCCAGCAGCGTAGAGTCTTACTACAATGAGCAGTTCTTC.

This clone appeared once. The DNA of the CDR3 is TGTGCCAGCAGTTTTGGGTCGGGACTAGCGGGAGGGTCGGATACGCAGTATTTT. Its translation is CASSFGSGLAGGSDTQYF. The chain is built from TRBV27 and TRBJ2-3, with 16 bases aligning to TRBD2. The germline V gene has CDR1 MNHEY and CDR2 SMNVEV (reference sequence). CDR3 length: 18 residues. The junction had 9 bases not matched to a gene; V was cut back by 3 bases and J by 6 bases.

This sequence joins TRBV7-2 and TRBJ2-3, with 13 bases fitting TRBD2. V lost 0 bases to trimming and J lost 0 bases; unmatched junction nucleotides: 9. The germline CDR1 and CDR2 sequences are SGHTA and FQGNSA. The CDR3 sequence is 20 residues long. The CDR3 DNA follows: TGTGCCAGCAGCTTAGCTGGGACTAGCGGGACTTTACATAGCACAGATACGCAGTATTTT. Translated: CASSLAGTSGTLHSTDTQYF.

The CDR3 reads CASSDFGAAYNEQFF. DNA of the CDR3: TGCGCCAGCAGTGATTTCGGAGCGGCTTACAATGAGCAGTTCTTC. The V call is TRBV10-2, the J call TRBJ2-1; D is possibly TRBD2 (5 bases). Germline CDR1 is WSHSY and CDR2 is SAAADI. The germline V and J ends were trimmed by 3 bases and 4 bases, with 13 bases remaining between them. This CDR3 has 15 amino acids.

The J gene is TRBJ2-3, the V gene TRBV5-6; the D gene is possibly TRBD1 (6 bases). This CDR3 is 16 amino acids long. Germline CDR1 SGHDT, CDR2 YYEEEE. With 0 bases removed from V and 3 bases from J, the gap between germline ends came to 14 bases. In nucleotides, the CDR3 is TGTGCCAGCAGCTTGGCCCGGGACATAGGTACAGATACGCAGTATTTT. Its translation: CASSLARDIGTDTQYF. The variable domain in full, with the rest retrieved from reference TRBV5-6 and TRBJ2-3, is DAGVTQSPTHLIKTRGQQVTLRCSPKSGHDTVSWYQQALGQGPQFIFQYYEEEERQRGNFPDRFSGHQFPNYSSELNVNALLLGDSALYLCASSLARDIGTDTQYFGPGTRLTVL.

The chain joins TRBV2 to TRBJ1-5; D may be TRBD1 (6 bases). CDR1 is SNHLY and CDR2 is FYNNEI in the germline V gene. This CDR3 comprises 16 residues. Trimming shortened V by 7 bases and J by 5 bases, and 21 bases separated the two germline ends. In DNA, the CDR3 is TGTGCCAGCACCCATCCGGCAGAGGGGGGCGATCAGCCCCAGCATTTT. Its protein is CASTHPAEGGDQPQHF. The whole variable domain, filled in from reference TRBV2 and TRBJ1-5, reads EPEVTQTPSHQVTQMGQEVILRCVPISNHLYFYWYRQILGQKVEFLVSFYNNEISEKSEIFDDQFSVERPDGSNFTLKIRSTKLEDSAMYFCASTHPAEGGDQPQHFGDGTRLSIL.

This clone was seen once. V usage is TRBV5-6 and J usage is TRBJ2-7; D gene unclear. The CDR3 extends over 13 amino acids. The V end lost 6 bases, the J end lost 5 bases, and 15 bases lay between the germline ends. CDR1 is SGHDT, CDR2 YYEEEE, per germline. The CDR3 region has the DNA TGTGCCAGCACCCCTTGGTGGGTCGACGAGCAGTACTTC. Protein sequence: CASTPWWVDEQYF.

The chain has TRBV18 and TRBJ1-1; TRBD1 is a possible D gene (5 bases). Germline loops: CDR1 KGHSH, CDR2 LQKENI. V was trimmed by 4 bases and J by 6 bases, leaving 18 bases between them. The CDR3 length is 15 residues. The CDR3 region has the DNA TGTGCCAGCTCACACTCGTCCGGGGCCCGCGCTGAAGCTTTCTTT. Residues: CASSHSSGARAEAFF.

V is TRBV19 and J is TRBJ2-5; the D gene could be TRBD1 or TRBD2 (6 bases each). V was cut by 6 bases and J by 4 bases, with 12 bases left in between. Germline V lookup: CDR1 LNHDA, CDR2 SQIVND (reference sequence). This CDR3 contains 13 residues. CDR3 loop: CASRMGGGETQYF. Written as DNA, the CDR3 is TGTGCCAGTAGGATGGGGGGCGGAGAGACCCAGTACTTC.

This rearrangement joins TRBV27 to TRBJ2-1, with D maybe TRBD2 (5 bases). CDR1 is MNHEY and CDR2 is SMNVEV in the germline V gene (reference sequence). The V end lost 4 bases, the J end lost 11 bases, and 15 bases lay between the germline ends. The CDR3 runs to 13 residues. The CDR3 coding sequence is TGTGCCAGCAGTTCCACACTAGGTCCCCAGCAGTTCTTC. Translated, it gives CASSSTLGPQQFF.

This sequence joins TRBV4-1 and TRBJ2-3; weak D call: TRBD2 (5 bases). Trimming took off 2 bases at V and 5 bases at J, with 14 bases between the two ends. Germline CDR1 MGHRA, CDR2 YSYEKL. The CDR3 extends over 15 amino acids. CDR3 loop: CASSQRAGREDTQYF. The CDR3 bases are TGCGCCAGCAGCCAAAGGGCTGGGAGAGAAGATACGCAGTATTTT.

The V and J genes are TRBV5-6 and TRBJ2-7; TRBD2 agrees at 7 bases. Germline V gene lookup returns CDR1 SGHDT and CDR2 YYEEEE. Unmatched junction bases numbered 12, after V lost 2 bases and J lost 4 bases. The CDR3 has 16 amino acids. CDR3 sequence: CASSFGSSGSLYEQYF. The CDR3 bases are TGTGCCAGCAGCTTCGGAAGTAGCGGGTCACTGTACGAGCAGTACTTC.

The chain recombines TRBV5-1 with TRBJ2-1, with 12 nucleotides matching TRBD2. This CDR3 is built from 16 residues. Trimming removed 2 bases from V and 4 bases from J; junction bases left unmatched: 4. The germline CDR1 and CDR2 sequences are SGHRS and YFSETQ. The CDR3 region is CASSFGLAGGYNEQFF. As DNA, the CDR3 is TGCGCCAGCAGCTTTGGCCTAGCGGGAGGGTACAATGAGCAGTTCTTC.

V and J are TRBV19 and TRBJ1-5; maybe TRBD1 (5 bases). Germline lookup yields CDR1 LNHDA and CDR2 SQIVND (reference sequence). This CDR3 has 14 amino acids. V gave up 7 bases and J gave up 3 bases, with 13 bases separating them. The CDR3 sequence is CASKVRDTNQPQHF. The CDR3 nucleotides read TGTGCCAGTAAAGTCAGGGATACCAATCAGCCCCAGCATTTT. Complete variable domain (other parts from reference TRBV19 and TRBJ1-5): DGGITQSPKYLFRKEGQNVTLSCEQNLNHDAMYWYRQDPGQGLRLIYYSQIVNDFQKGDIAEGYSVSREKKESFPLTVTSAQKNPTAFYLCASKVRDTNQPQHFGDGTRLSIL.

The chain has TRBV27 and TRBJ2-5; maybe TRBD2 (5 bases). The CDR3 consists of 15 residues. Trimming cost V 0 bases and J 5 bases, with 13 bases left between them. The germline V gene has CDR1 MNHEY and CDR2 SMNVEV (reference sequence). The CDR3 nucleotides are TGTGCCAGCAGTTTATCGCTAGCCAACTGGGAGACCCAGTACTTC. Protein product: CASSLSLANWETQYF.

CDR3 nucleotide sequence: TGTGCCAGCAGCTCTGGGGCGGGCGCCTACGAGCAGTACTTC. Amino acid sequence: CASSSGAGAYEQYF. V and J are TRBV5-4 and TRBJ2-7; either TRBD1 or TRBD2 may supply D (5 bases each). V was clipped by 3 bases and J by 2 bases, with 12 bases between them. Germline-derived CDR1 and CDR2 are SGHNT and YYREEE (reference sequence). CDR3 size: 14 residues. The whole variable domain, filled in from reference TRBV5-4 and TRBJ2-7, reads ETGVTQSPTHLIKTRGQQVTLRCSSQSGHNTVSWYQQALGQGPQFIFQYYREEENGRGNFPPRFSGLQFPNYSSELNVNALELDDSALYLCASSSGAGAYEQYFGPGTRLTVT.

This sequence joins TRBV6-4 and TRBJ1-2; D is undetermined. The CDR3 has 14 residues. Between the trimmed V and J ends, which lost 0 bases and 5 bases, there was a span of 10 bases. CDR1 MRHNA and CDR2 SNTAGT come from the germline V gene. In DNA, the CDR3 is TGTGCCAGCAGTGACTCTGAGGGAGGGTATGGCTACACCTTC. Its translation: CASSDSEGGYGYTF.

The chain uses TRBV7-6 and TRBJ2-5; possible D gene TRBD2, 6 bases. Near its end, the DNA agrees better with TRBJ2-7, so the J call may be wrong. The CDR3 consists of 14 residues. Germline CDR1 and CDR2: SGHVS and FNYEAQ. This chain's CDR3 is CASRNSYGGYEQYF. For the CDR3, the DNA is TGTGCCAGCAGAAACTCCTACGGGGGTTACGAGCAGTACTTC.

The chain uses TRBV10-2 and TRBJ2-3; TRBD2 aligns across 12 bases. Germline V gene sequence: CDR1 WSHSY, CDR2 SAAADI. The CDR3 contains 13 residues. Losses at the gene ends were 10 bases for V and 6 bases for J; bases not matched to a gene: 5. The CDR3 DNA sequence: TGCGCCACCGGGACTAGCGGGTGGGATACGCAGTATTTT. Protein: CATGTSGWDTQYF.

The CDR3 DNA is TGTGCCAGTAGTATACGACAGGCGAGCGGTGGCTACACCTTC. Its translation: CASSIRQASGGYTF. The V call is TRBV19, the J call TRBJ1-2; maybe TRBD1 (6 bases). Germline CDR1 reads LNHDA; CDR2 reads SQIVND (reference sequence). The CDR3 covers 14 residues. Trimming stripped 2 bases from V and 7 bases from J, with 14 bases between.

The V gene is TRBV5-6, the J gene TRBJ1-4; 7 positions agree with TRBD1. Germline CDR1 and CDR2: SGHDT and YYEEEE. The CDR3 is made up of 14 amino acids. Trimming cost V 2 bases and J 8 bases; bases outside gene matches: 6. CDR3: CASSFRGSGEKLFF. The CDR3 DNA follows: TGTGCCAGCAGCTTCAGGGGGAGTGGGGAAAAACTGTTTTTT.

The chain joins TRBV28 to TRBJ2-1; 11 bases agree with TRBD2. Germline assignment: CDR1 MDHEN and CDR2 SYDVKM. V was clipped by 8 bases and J by 3 bases; unmatched bases: 3. This CDR3 has 14 amino acids. The CDR3 reads CASQGTSGYNEQFF. CDR3 DNA sequence: TGTGCCAGCCAGGGGACTAGCGGCTACAATGAGCAGTTCTTC.

The rearrangement joins TRBV10-3 to TRBJ2-3; 8 bases fit TRBD2. The CDR3 runs to 19 residues. The germline V gene encodes CDR1 ENHRY and CDR2 SYGVKD. V lost 6 bases and J lost 2; bases outside the gene matches: 19. The CDR3 reads CAIRGGTRSGRENTDTQYF. In DNA form, the CDR3 reads TGTGCCATCAGGGGCGGGACAAGGAGCGGGAGAGAGAACACAGATACGCAGTATTTT.